This T cell receptor beta chain derives from a study of human T cells and chemical hapten exposure. Study conclusions and caveats: As the donors had alopecia, their immune response may differ from healthy people's. Counts of TCRs above 1 in 1000 frequency stayed unchanged with DPC sensitization.

The sample holds many counts of this clonotype. What it binds is unknown. The time point: pre-sensitization, week 0. Regarding treatment: therapeutic diphenylcyclopropenone sensitization with weekly scalp DPC. Unfractionated whole blood yielded the extracted total RNA. TCRdb reanalysed the RACE reads using MiXCR and keeps one entry per CDR3 protein. The sample records fewer than 300,000 distinct CDR3 sequences, almost 8% being singletons. Germline V gene lookup returns CDR1 SGHVS and CDR2 FQNEAQ. The CDR3 covers 13 residues. The V and J ends lost 9 bases and 11 bases, in that order; junction bases with no gene match: 10.

This TCR was recovered from a young man with alopecia areata. Some clones in this sample may be carry-over from other donors' samples. The V gene is TRBV7-8, the J gene TRBJ1-6; 7 bases line up with TRBD1. Specimen: whole blood, collected in connection with sensitization to the hapten diphenylcyclopropenone (DPC). CDR3 sequence (DNA): TGTGCCAGTTCAACAGGGGCGAGGACACCCCTCCACTTT. This sequence encodes CASSTGARTPLHF.